This entry concerns a single T cell receptor (beta chain). Antigen specificity is unknown. TCRdb fed the RT-PCR reads into MiXCR, producing one record per CDR3 protein. The data hold 530,000 or so distinct CDR3 sequences, with around 25% observed a single time. The data derive from a study of response to subunit inactivated influenza vaccine. General study points: The authors put forward the suggestion that each seasonal influenza vaccination may bring in only a limited number of new T cells.

The sequence derives from a man aged 50-60 years who received an inactivated influenza vaccine. The source was CD4+ T cells sorted from PBMCs, collected roughly 5 days after vaccination.

CDR3 DNA sequence: TGTGCCAGCAGTTCAACTAGCGGAGGTTCTTCCTACGAGCAGTACTTC. This codes for CASSSTSGGSSYEQYF. V and J are TRBV6-5 and TRBJ2-7, with 8 bases fitting TRBD2. This CDR3 comprises 16 residues. The trim removed 4 bases at V and 1 base at J, leaving 9 bases unmatched. Germline V lookup: CDR1 MNHEY, CDR2 SVGAGI.